This entry describes one T cell receptor beta chain. Its matching antigen is unknown. Germline V CDR1 and CDR2: MNHEY, SVGAGI. V lost 5 bases and J lost 7, with 18 bases in between. The CDR3 extends over 15 amino acids. This specimen comes from a study of T cell responses to AZD1222 COVID-19 vaccine. General study findings and limits: Researchers took repertoire samples only after the peak T cell response had come. Just a handful of people given AZD1222 tested seropositive at baseline. Reports indicate that nearly half of spike-specific TCRs are directed at unmutated variant regions.

This table comes from immunoSEQ multiplex PCR, and its TCRdb copy is limited to in-frame clones, with some not included. Here the sample spans some 170,000 clones, 90% to 95% being singletons. Specimen: peripheral blood, collected on day 0 of AZD1222 vaccination. The origin of this receptor is an adult in good health. The chain uses TRBV6-5 and TRBJ2-1; D is tentatively TRBD1 or TRBD2 (5 bases each). The CDR3 region has the DNA TGTGCCAGCAGTCCCCCGGGACGAGGGATAAATGAGCAGTTCTTC. It codes for CASSPPGRGINEQFF.